Listed here is a single TCR beta chain. The antigen is undetermined. Germline CDR1 and CDR2: SGDLS and YYNGEE. V shed 0 bases and J shed 2 bases, with 6 bases lying between them. The CDR3 is 15 amino acids. The protocol was immunoSEQ multiplex PCR, while the TCRdb copy is restricted to in-frame clones and leaves out a portion. The table records about 120,000 clones, 45% to 65% of them present only once. The record originates from a study of cytotoxic CD8 clonotypes in ibrutinib-treated CLL. Across the study: Responses: roughly 25 partial, 2 complete; after median roughly 63 months, around 14 stayed remitted, approximately twelve progressed. Patients gave response samples after a median about eleven months of treatment, range 6 to 36.

Study-level points and caveats: Baseline clonality, above age-matched healthy donor levels, tracked circulating CD8+ T-cell counts.

This clonotype was sampled from a human donor with chronic lymphocytic leukemia. Sequences were derived from PBMCs, sampled after 24 months of ibrutinib treatment. This chain connects TRBV9 to TRBJ2-6; the D call may be TRBD1 or TRBD2 (5 bases each). In DNA, the CDR3 is TGTGCCAGCAGCGTAGGAGGGGCTGGGGCCAACGTCCTGACTTTC. It translates to CASSVGGAGANVLTF.